This T cell receptor (beta chain) is drawn from a study of tissue T cells after allogeneic stem cell transplantation. The germline CDR1 and CDR2 sequences are NSHNY and SYGAGN. This CDR3 has 15 amino acids. The trim removed 4 bases at V and 1 base at J, leaving 5 bases unmatched. A single count supports this clone. What it recognizes is unknown. Mouse gene names and germline throughout. The read ends 1 residue shy of where the CDR3 ends; the end is completed using the germline J gene. Study results and limitations: Anatomically similar tissues had similar TCR repertoires within each patient. In patients and mice, blood and spleen missed much of tissue repertoire.

Data came from immunoSEQ multiplex PCR; TCRdb stores just in-frame clones and leaves some out. Of 8,700 or so clones listed, 40% to 55% are singletons. Time point reported: mouse harvest day 7 after allogeneic transplant. The graft held 10^6 splenic CD5+ T cells and 10^7 T-cell-depleted bone marrow cells. Tissues came from B6→BALB/c major-mismatch GVHD mice at day 7 or 14. Sample: gut tissue. The J gene is TRBJ2-3, the V gene TRBV13-1, with 8 bases matching TRBD1. This TCR was sampled from a female BALB/c mouse given C57BL/6 T cells with graft-versus-host disease after an allogeneic hematopoietic cell transplant. This CDR3 is CASSPDRGGAETLYF. Partial CDR3 DNA: TGTGCCAGCAGTCCCGACAGGGGTGGTGCAGAAACGCTGTAT.